This entry concerns a single T cell receptor (beta chain). Sequencing was performed with immunoSEQ multiplex PCR; in TCRdb, only in-frame clones are kept and a portion is missing. The table has about 41,000 clones, about 95% seen once. This specimen belongs to a study of control samples from healthy donors and cancer patients. V was shortened by 3 bases and J by 1 base, with 6 bases between the two germline ends. Germline V gene sequence: CDR1 LNHNV, CDR2 YYDKDF (reference sequence). CDR3 size: 13 residues. The gene calls are TRBV15 and TRBJ1-1; D perhaps matches TRBD1 (6 bases). The sequenced material came from blood. The source is a man aged 55 to 70 in good health. The CDR3 bases are TGTGCCACCAGCAGGACAGGGAACACTGAAGCTTTCTTT. Translating it yields CATSRTGNTEAFF.